This T cell receptor (beta chain) was observed in a study of technical replicates of blood from several donors. With 4 bases removed from V and 7 bases from J, the gap between germline ends came to 17 bases. CDR1 and CDR2 from the germline V gene are SGHNT and YYREEE (reference sequence). The CDR3 has 14 residues. Data came from immunoSEQ multiplex PCR; TCRdb stores just in-frame clones and leaves some out. The sample lists about 88,000 clones; 95% were seen once. Sequencing input: T cells isolated from PBMCs. The chain joins TRBV5-4 to TRBJ2-5; unclear D gene. The source of this sequence is a human donor in good health. As DNA, the CDR3 is TGTGCCAGCAGCCCGAAGGCAGACCCTAGGACCCAGTACTTC. This sequence encodes CASSPKADPRTQYF.